These 2 T cell receptor beta chains share one sample of origin, sequenced in a study of T-cell memory formation after mild COVID-19. MiXCR was run by TCRdb on the 5' RACE reads, yielding one entry per CDR3 protein. The table records about 150,000 distinct CDR3 sequences, roughly 21% of them present only once. Sequenced material: PBMCs or a T cell subset sorted from them (not recorded which). These receptors were taken from an adult woman who had mild COVID-19 (a few samples of this study predate the infection). Cell type and time point are not known.

The chain uses TRBV4-2 and TRBJ2-1; D remains ambiguous. V was pared by 5 bases and J by 0 bases, with 17 bases between. The CDR3 has 17 amino acids. Germline values: CDR1 LGHNA, CDR2 YNFKEQ. The CDR3 bases are TGTGCCAGCAGCAGATCGCATCCCAGGAGCTCCTACAATGAGCAGTTCTTC. Amino acids: CASSRSHPRSSYNEQFF.

The chain has TRBV3-1 and TRBJ1-1; 7 bases are shared with TRBD1. The trim removed 4 bases at V and 5 bases at J, leaving 4 bases unmatched. Germline CDR1 and CDR2: LGHDT and YNNKEL (reference sequence). The CDR3 consists of 13 residues. CDR3 residues: CASSPDRVTEAFF. The CDR3 region has the DNA TGTGCCAGCAGCCCTGACAGGGTTACTGAAGCTTTCTTT.